Each of the 7 T cell receptor beta chains below was sequenced from the same sample in a study of regulatory T cells in long-lasting Graves disease. Time point denoted: persistent/refractory GD, antithyroid drugs over 5 years with positive TRAb. There was RNA extracted from PBMCs, and the TCR library was made from it. Library construction for TCR beta used iRepertoire HTBI primers and Arm-PCR of CDR3 regions. MiXCR, applied by TCRdb to the multiplex PCR reads, yields one record per CDR3 protein. This sample carries some 430,000 distinct CDR3 sequences, 20% to 25% of them seen once, and the ten largest clones take 7% to 9%. The sample in question was peripheral blood mononuclear cells (PBMCs), obtained when the disease was refractory, from a patient treated with antithyroid drugs. These receptors were obtained from a female donor with Graves disease.

This clonotype was observed at least ten times. V and J are TRBV7-2 and TRBJ1-5, with TRBD1 identical over 9 bases. The junction had 5 bases not matched to a gene; V was cut back by 5 bases and J by 3 bases. The CDR3 length is 15 residues. Germline V gives CDR1 SGHTA, CDR2 FQGNSA. CDR3 nucleotide sequence: TGTGCCAGCAGCCCACAGGGGGCGGACAATCAGCCCCAGCATTTT. Its protein product is CASSPQGADNQPQHF.

The rearrangement joins TRBV19 to TRBJ2-7, with 7 bases fitting TRBD1. Germline CDR1 LNHDA, CDR2 SQIVND (reference sequence). Trimming at V came to 5 bases and at J to 5 bases, leaving 6 bases not matched to a gene. This CDR3 comprises 13 residues. The DNA for the CDR3 is TGTGCCAGTAGTGACAGGGTTGTGGACGAGCAGTACTTC. It encodes CASSDRVVDEQYF. The entire variable domain, with the rest obtained from reference TRBV19 and TRBJ2-7, is as follows: DGGITQSPKYLFRKEGQNVTLSCEQNLNHDAMYWYRQDPGQGLRLIYYSQIVNDFQKGDIAEGYSVSREKKESFPLTVTSAQKNPTAFYLCASSDRVVDEQYFGPGTRLTVT.

This clonotype was observed many times. This chain uses TRBV10-3 with TRBJ1-2; perhaps TRBD1 as D (5 bases). The CDR3 is 14 residues long. Germline CDR1 is ENHRY and CDR2 is SYGVKD. The ends were cut back, 0 bases at V and 3 bases at J, with 8 bases in the middle. The CDR3 DNA is TGTGCCATCAGTGAGTCGGGAGGGGACTATGGCTACACCTTC. This codes for CAISESGGDYGYTF.

This clonotype appeared many times. This chain uses TRBV6-1 with TRBJ2-7, with D tentatively TRBD1 (7 bases). CDR1 is MNHNS and CDR2 is SASEGT in the germline V gene. The V end lost 3 bases, the J end lost 1 base, and 13 bases lay between the germline ends. The CDR3 has 15 amino acids. CDR3 coding DNA: TGTGCCAGCAGTGAGGAGACAGGGAGGTCCTACGAGCAGTACTTC. This translates into CASSEETGRSYEQYF.

There are many counts of this clonotype. This chain links TRBV2 with TRBJ2-7; no clear D. The germline V gene has CDR1 SNHLY and CDR2 FYNNEI. This CDR3 has 13 amino acids. Trimming stripped 5 bases from V and 5 bases from J, with 13 bases between. CDR3 bases: TGTGCCAGCAGTCTCGGCCGAACGAACGAGCAGTACTTC. Translating gives CASSLGRTNEQYF. Variable domain in full (rest from reference TRBV2 and TRBJ2-7): EPEVTQTPSHQVTQMGQEVILRCVPISNHLYFYWYRQILGQKVEFLVSFYNNEISEKSEIFDDQFSVERPDGSNFTLKIRSTKLEDSAMYFCASSLGRTNEQYFGPGTRLTVT.

This clonotype was counted at least ten times. The CDR3 spells CSARQGAGYEQYF. DNA of the CDR3: TGCAGTGCTAGACAGGGGGCGGGCTACGAGCAGTACTTC. The chain has TRBV20-1 and TRBJ2-7; TRBD1 aligns across 8 bases. The V segment lost 2 bases and the J segment 3 bases; nucleotides outside the gene matches: 3. Germline-derived CDR1 and CDR2 are DFQATT and SNEGSKA (reference sequence). The CDR3 is 13 residues long.

Ten or more counts support this clonotype. This sequence joins TRBV6-2 or TRBV6-3 and TRBJ2-1; 7 nucleotides align to TRBD1. The CDR3 extends over 16 amino acids. V lost 7 bases to trimming and J lost 4 bases; unmatched junction nucleotides: 13. CDR1 and CDR2 from the germline V gene are MNHEY and SVGEGT. The CDR3 spells CASKATLQGIYNEQFF. CDR3 nucleotides: TGTGCCAGCAAGGCCACCTTACAGGGGATTTACAATGAGCAGTTCTTC.